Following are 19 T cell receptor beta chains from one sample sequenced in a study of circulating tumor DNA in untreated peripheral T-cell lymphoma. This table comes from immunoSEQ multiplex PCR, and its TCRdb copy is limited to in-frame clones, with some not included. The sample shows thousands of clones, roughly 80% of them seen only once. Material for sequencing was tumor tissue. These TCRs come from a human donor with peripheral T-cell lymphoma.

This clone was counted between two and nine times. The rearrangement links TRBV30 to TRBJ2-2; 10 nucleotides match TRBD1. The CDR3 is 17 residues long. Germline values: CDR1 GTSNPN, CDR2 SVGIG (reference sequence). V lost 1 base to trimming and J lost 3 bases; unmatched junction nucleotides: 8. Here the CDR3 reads CAWSAGRTGGYTGELFF. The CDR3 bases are TGTGCCTGGAGTGCCGGACGGACAGGGGGTTACACCGGGGAGCTGTTTTTT.

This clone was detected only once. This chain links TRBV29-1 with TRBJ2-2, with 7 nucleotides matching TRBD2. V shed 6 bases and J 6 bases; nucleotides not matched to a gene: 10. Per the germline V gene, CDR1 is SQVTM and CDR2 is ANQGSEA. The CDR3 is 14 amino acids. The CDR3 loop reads CSVPGRVRAGELFF. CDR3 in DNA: TGCAGCGTCCCGGGGAGGGTTAGGGCCGGGGAGCTGTTTTTT.

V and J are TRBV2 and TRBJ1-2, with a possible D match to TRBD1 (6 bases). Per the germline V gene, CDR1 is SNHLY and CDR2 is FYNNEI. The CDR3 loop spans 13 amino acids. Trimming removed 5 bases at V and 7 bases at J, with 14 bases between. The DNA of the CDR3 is TGTGCCAGCAGTTACACAGGGCAACGTGGCTACACCTTC. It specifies CASSYTGQRGYTF.

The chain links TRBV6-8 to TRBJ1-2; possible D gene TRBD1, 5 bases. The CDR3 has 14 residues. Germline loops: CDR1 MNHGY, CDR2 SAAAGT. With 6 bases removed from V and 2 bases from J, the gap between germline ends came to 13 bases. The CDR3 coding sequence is TGTGCCAGCAGCCATGGACAAGGAAACTATGGCTACACCTTC. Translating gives CASSHGQGNYGYTF.

CDR3 region: CASGLAGSTPDGYTF. The CDR3 DNA sequence: TGTGCTAGTGGTTTGGCAGGCAGCACGCCAGATGGCTACACCTTC. This chain links TRBV12-5 with TRBJ1-2; the D is unclear. The CDR3 extends over 15 amino acids. Trimming pared 1 base from V and 6 bases from J, leaving 15 bases between. Germline V CDR1 and CDR2: LGHNT, FRNRAP. Full variable domain (outside the CDR3, taken from reference TRBV12-5 and TRBJ1-2): DARVTQTPRHKVTEMGQEVTMRCQPILGHNTVFWYRQTMMQGLELLAYFRNRAPLDDSGMPKDRFSAEMPDATLATLKIQPSEPRDSAVYFCASGLAGSTPDGYTFGSGTRLTVV.

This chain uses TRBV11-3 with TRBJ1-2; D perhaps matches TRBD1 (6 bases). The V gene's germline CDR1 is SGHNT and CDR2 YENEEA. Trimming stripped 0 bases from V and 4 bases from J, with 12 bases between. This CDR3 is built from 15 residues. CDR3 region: CASSLERTALYGYTF. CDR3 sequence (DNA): TGTGCCAGCAGCTTAGAACGGACAGCGCTCTATGGCTACACCTTC.

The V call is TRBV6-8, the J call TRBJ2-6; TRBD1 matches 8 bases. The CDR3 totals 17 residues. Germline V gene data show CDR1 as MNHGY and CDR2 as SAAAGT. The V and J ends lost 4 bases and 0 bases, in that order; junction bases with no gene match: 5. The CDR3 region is CASSLGQDFSGANVLTF. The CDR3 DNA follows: TGTGCCAGCAGTTTGGGACAGGATTTCTCTGGGGCCAACGTCCTGACTTTC.

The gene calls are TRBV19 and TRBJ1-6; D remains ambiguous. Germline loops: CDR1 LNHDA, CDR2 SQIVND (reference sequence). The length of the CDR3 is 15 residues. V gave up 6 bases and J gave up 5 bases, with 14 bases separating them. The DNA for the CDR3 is TGTGCCAGTAGCGAACTGGACCGAGATAATTCACCCCTCCACTTT. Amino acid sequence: CASSELDRDNSPLHF. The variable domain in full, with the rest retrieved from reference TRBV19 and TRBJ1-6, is DGGITQSPKYLFRKEGQNVTLSCEQNLNHDAMYWYRQDPGQGLRLIYYSQIVNDFQKGDIAEGYSVSREKKESFPLTVTSAQKNPTAFYLCASSELDRDNSPLHFGNGTRLTVT.

The CDR3 is CAWFHRLNTEAFF. The CDR3 DNA follows: TGTGCCTGGTTTCACAGATTGAACACTGAAGCTTTCTTT. The chain has TRBV30 and TRBJ1-1; unclear D gene. This CDR3 is 13 amino acids long. V gave up 5 bases and J gave up 0 bases, with 10 bases separating them. Germline V gene sequence: CDR1 GTSNPN, CDR2 SVGIG (reference sequence).

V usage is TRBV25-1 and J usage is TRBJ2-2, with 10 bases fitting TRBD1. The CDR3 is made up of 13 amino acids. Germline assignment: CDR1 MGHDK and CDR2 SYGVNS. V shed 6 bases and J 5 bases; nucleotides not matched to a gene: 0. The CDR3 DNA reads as TGTGCCAGCAGGGACAGGGGGACCGGGGAGCTGTTTTTT. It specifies CASRDRGTGELFF.

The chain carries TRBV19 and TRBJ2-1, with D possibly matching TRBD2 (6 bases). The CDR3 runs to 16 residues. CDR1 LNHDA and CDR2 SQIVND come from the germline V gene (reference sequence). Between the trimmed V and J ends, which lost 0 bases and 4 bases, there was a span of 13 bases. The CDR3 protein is CASSIEGGTPYNEQFF. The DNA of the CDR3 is TGTGCCAGTAGTATAGAGGGGGGTACCCCTTACAATGAGCAGTTCTTC.

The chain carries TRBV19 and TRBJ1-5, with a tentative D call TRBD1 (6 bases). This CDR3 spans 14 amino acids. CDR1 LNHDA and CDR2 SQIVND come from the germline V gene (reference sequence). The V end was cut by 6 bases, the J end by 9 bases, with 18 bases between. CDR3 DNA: TGTGCCAGTAGAAGGAGGGGGGGCCCCCGGCCCCAGCATTTT. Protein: CASRRRGGPRPQHF.

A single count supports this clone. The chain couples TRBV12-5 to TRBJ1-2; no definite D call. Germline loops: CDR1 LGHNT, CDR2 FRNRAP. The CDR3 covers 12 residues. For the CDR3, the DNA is TGTGCCAGCGGCGAGTGGGGTGGTGGCTACACCTTC. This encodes CASGEWGGGYTF. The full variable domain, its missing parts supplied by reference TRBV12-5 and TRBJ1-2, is DARVTQTPRHKVTEMGQEVTMRCQPILGHNTVFWYRQTMMQGLELLAYFRNRAPLDDSGMPKDRFSAEMPDATLATLKIQPSEPRDSAVYFCASGEWGGGYTFGSGTRLTVV.

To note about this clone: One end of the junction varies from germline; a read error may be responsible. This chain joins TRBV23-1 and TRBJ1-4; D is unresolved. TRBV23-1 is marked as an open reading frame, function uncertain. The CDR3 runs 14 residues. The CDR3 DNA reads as TGCGTCAGCAGCGGCCGGCACAGTAATGAAAAACTGTTTTTT. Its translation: CVSSGRHSNEKLFF.

The CDR3, as DNA: TGTGCCAGTAGTATAAACTGGAATGAGCAGTTCTTC. Translation: CASSINWNEQFF. V and J are TRBV19 and TRBJ2-1; D is unclear. Trimming removed 2 bases at V and 7 bases at J, with 6 bases between. Germline V lookup: CDR1 LNHDA, CDR2 SQIVND (reference sequence). The CDR3 length is 12 residues.

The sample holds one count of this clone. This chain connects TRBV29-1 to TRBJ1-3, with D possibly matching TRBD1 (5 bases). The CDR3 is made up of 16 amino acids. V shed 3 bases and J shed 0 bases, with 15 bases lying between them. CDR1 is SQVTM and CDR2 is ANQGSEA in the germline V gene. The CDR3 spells CSVEDTGSGSGNTIYF. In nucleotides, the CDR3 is TGCAGCGTTGAGGACACGGGCTCCGGCTCTGGAAACACCATATATTTT.

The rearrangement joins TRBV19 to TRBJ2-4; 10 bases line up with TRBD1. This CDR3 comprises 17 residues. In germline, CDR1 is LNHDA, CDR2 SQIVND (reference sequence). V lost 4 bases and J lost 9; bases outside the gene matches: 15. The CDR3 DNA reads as TGTGCCAGTAGTAAGACCCCGGGACAGGGGTATTGGTCCATTCAGTACTTC. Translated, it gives CASSKTPGQGYWSIQYF. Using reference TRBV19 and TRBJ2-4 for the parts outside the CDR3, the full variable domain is DGGITQSPKYLFRKEGQNVTLSCEQNLNHDAMYWYRQDPGQGLRLIYYSQIVNDFQKGDIAEGYSVSREKKESFPLTVTSAQKNPTAFYLCASSKTPGQGYWSIQYFGAGTRLSVL.

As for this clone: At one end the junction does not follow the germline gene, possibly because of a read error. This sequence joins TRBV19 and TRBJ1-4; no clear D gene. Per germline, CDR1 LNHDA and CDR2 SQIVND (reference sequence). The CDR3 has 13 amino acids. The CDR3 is CARAGSWDEKLFF. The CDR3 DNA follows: TGTGCCAGGGCCGGGTCCTGGGATGAAAAATTGTTTTTT.

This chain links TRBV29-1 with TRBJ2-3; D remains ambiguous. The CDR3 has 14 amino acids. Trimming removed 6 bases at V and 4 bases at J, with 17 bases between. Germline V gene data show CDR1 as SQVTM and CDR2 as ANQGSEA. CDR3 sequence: CSVRIPLLADTQYF. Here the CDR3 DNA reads TGCAGCGTCCGGATACCCCTTTTAGCAGATACGCAGTATTTT.